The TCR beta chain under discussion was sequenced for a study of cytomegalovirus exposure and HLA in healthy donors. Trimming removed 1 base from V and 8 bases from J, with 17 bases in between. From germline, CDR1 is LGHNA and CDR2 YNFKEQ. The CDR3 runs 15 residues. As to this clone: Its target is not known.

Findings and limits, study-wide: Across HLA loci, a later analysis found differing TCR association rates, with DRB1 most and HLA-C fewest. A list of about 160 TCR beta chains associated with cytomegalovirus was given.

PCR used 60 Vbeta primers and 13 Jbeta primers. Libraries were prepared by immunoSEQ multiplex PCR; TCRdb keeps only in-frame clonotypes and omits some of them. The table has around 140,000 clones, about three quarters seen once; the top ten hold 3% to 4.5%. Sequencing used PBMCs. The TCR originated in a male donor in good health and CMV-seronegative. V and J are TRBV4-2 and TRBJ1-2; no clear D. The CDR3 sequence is CASSQGAREAEGYTF. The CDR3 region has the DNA TGTGCCAGCAGCCAAGGGGCACGGGAAGCAGAAGGCTACACCTTC.